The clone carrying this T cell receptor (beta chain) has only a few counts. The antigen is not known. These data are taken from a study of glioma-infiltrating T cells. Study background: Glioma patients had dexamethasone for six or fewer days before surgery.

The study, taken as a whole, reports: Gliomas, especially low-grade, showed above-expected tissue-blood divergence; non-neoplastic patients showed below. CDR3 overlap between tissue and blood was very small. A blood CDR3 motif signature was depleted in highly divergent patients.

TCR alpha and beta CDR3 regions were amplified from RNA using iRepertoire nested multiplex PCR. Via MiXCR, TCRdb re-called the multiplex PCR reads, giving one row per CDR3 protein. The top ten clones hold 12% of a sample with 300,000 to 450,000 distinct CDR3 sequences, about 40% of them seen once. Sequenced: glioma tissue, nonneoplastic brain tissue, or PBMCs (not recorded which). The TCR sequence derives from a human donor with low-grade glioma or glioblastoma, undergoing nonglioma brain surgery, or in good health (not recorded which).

In DNA, the CDR3 is TGTGCCAGCAGCCCTCAGGGGGTGGATGAAAAACTGTTTTTT. It codes for CASSPQGVDEKLFF. The chain couples TRBV7-9 to TRBJ1-4, with 7 positions matching TRBD1. Germline V gene data show CDR1 as SEHNR and CDR2 as FQNEAQ (reference sequence). The CDR3 spans 14 residues. Trimming cost V 5 bases and J 6 bases; bases outside gene matches: 6.